The 32 T cell receptor beta chains below come from one sample, sequenced in a study of vaccination and CD4 T cells after COVID-19. Treatment denoted: approximately nine-day PBMC culture with coronavirus spike peptide pools or control peptides (ViraFEST assay). These receptors are not linked to any known antigen. The Oncomine TCR Beta short-read assay sequenced DNA from cultured CD4+ T cells. MiXCR, run by TCRdb on the PCR reads, gives a single entry per CDR3 protein. The sample includes some 15,000 distinct CDR3 sequences, 35% to 40% of them seen just once. The sample consisted of cultured CD4+ T cells from blood. The receptors stem from a human donor with COVID-19.

The V and J genes are TRBV20-1 and TRBJ2-1, with 7 bases identical to TRBD1. The V segment lost 4 bases and the J segment 8 bases; nucleotides outside the gene matches: 14. From germline, CDR1 is DFQATT and CDR2 SNEGSKA (reference sequence). This CDR3 contains 15 residues. CDR3 in amino acids: CSATGFRGSLDEQFF. CDR3 bases: TGCAGTGCTACCGGTTTCAGGGGGAGTCTCGATGAGCAGTTCTTC.

This clonotype was observed a handful of times. The chain is built from TRBV5-1 and TRBJ1-2, with D hard to call. The CDR3 loop spans 15 amino acids. V shed 0 bases and J shed 2 bases, with 11 bases lying between them. Germline V CDR1 and CDR2: SGHRS, YFSETQ. The CDR3 reads CASSLGQARNYGYTF. The CDR3 DNA follows: TGCGCCAGCAGCTTGGGGCAGGCAAGGAACTATGGCTACACCTTC.

A few counts support this clonotype. The chain is built from TRBV7-2 and TRBJ1-4, with TRBD1 identical over 8 bases. V shed 5 bases, J shed 10 bases, and the junction held 9 bases outside the gene matches. This CDR3 has 14 residues. Germline V gives CDR1 SGHTA, CDR2 FQGNSA. The CDR3 nucleotides read TGTGCCAGCAGCCCAGGGGGCTTGGGGGGAAAACTGTTTTTT. The encoded protein is CASSPGGLGGKLFF. Complete variable domain (other parts from reference TRBV7-2 and TRBJ1-4): GAGVSQSPSNKVTEKGKDVELRCDPISGHTALYWYRQSLGQGLEFLIYFQGNSAPDKSGLPSDRFSAERTGGSVSTLTIQRTQQEDSAVYLCASSPGGLGGKLFFGSGTQLSVL.

The chain has TRBV11-3 and TRBJ2-2; D is perhaps TRBD1 (6 bases). V was clipped by 1 base and J by 7 bases, with 13 bases between them. The CDR3 extends over 15 amino acids. Germline values: CDR1 SGHNT, CDR2 YENEEA. Here the CDR3 DNA reads TGTGCCAGCAGCTTAGTCAGGGGATGGGTCGGGGAGCTGTTTTTT. Residues: CASSLVRGWVGELFF.

The chain joins TRBV14 to TRBJ1-1; D possibly corresponds to TRBD1 (5 bases). Trimming cost V 6 bases and J 4 bases, with 12 bases left between them. The CDR3 extends over 13 amino acids. CDR1 and CDR2 (germline): SGHDN, FVKESK. The CDR3 nucleotides read TGTGCCAGCAGTTCAGGGTTGGCCACTGAAGCTTTCTTT. It is translated as CASSSGLATEAFF.

This clonotype showed up just a few times. This chain joins TRBV7-2 and TRBJ1-2; tentatively, D is TRBD1 (5 bases). This CDR3 is 13 amino acids long. V lost 5 bases and J 8 bases, leaving 15 bases between the germline ends. Germline lookup yields CDR1 SGHTA and CDR2 FQGNSA. The CDR3 region has the DNA TGTGCCAGCAGCGCAGATCAGGGTCGCGGCTACACCTTC. It yields the protein CASSADQGRGYTF.

This clonotype came up a few times. J is TRBJ1-1 and V is TRBV2, with a possible D match to TRBD1 (5 bases). Germline CDR1 and CDR2: SNHLY and FYNNEI. V was cut by 3 bases and J by 7 bases, with 15 bases left in between. CDR3 size: 14 residues. CDR3 DNA sequence: TGTGCCAGCAGTGAGGTTAGCTCTACAGGTGAAGCTTTCTTT. Residues: CASSEVSSTGEAFF.

There are a few counts of this clonotype. The CDR3 DNA is TGCAGTGCTACCGAGACAGGAAACAATCAGCCCCAGCATTTT. This translates into CSATETGNNQPQHF. The rearrangement links TRBV20-1 to TRBJ1-5, with D perhaps matching TRBD1 (6 bases). Trimming stripped 4 bases from V and 3 bases from J, with 13 bases between. Germline V gene data show CDR1 as DFQATT and CDR2 as SNEGSKA (reference sequence). The CDR3 spans 14 residues.

The chain couples TRBV11-2 to TRBJ2-4; D is uncertain. Trimming took 4 bases from V and 0 from J, leaving 7 bases between them. Germline loops: CDR1 SGHAT, CDR2 FQNNGV. This CDR3 spans 14 amino acids. As DNA, the CDR3 is TGTGCCAGCAGCTCACGGCTAGCCAAAAACATTCAGTACTTC. Residues: CASSSRLAKNIQYF.

This clonotype was counted only a few times. The chain recombines TRBV7-2 with TRBJ2-2, with 11 bases identical to TRBD2. V shed 7 bases and J 4 bases; nucleotides not matched to a gene: 14. Germline assignment: CDR1 SGHTA and CDR2 FQGNSA. The CDR3 has 18 residues. The CDR3 DNA reads TGTGCCAGCACCCTCTTCCTTGGACTAGCGGGTGGCACCGGGGAGCTGTTTTTT. Its translation: CASTLFLGLAGGTGELFF.

The genes are TRBV12-3 or TRBV12-4 and TRBJ2-7; D may be TRBD1 or TRBD2 (5 bases each). With 5 bases removed from V and 2 bases from J, the gap between germline ends came to 13 bases. The CDR3 spans 14 residues. The CDR3 coding sequence is TGTGCCAGCAGTAACCGGGACGGCACCTACGAGCAGTACTTC. It yields the protein CASSNRDGTYEQYF.

This clonotype was counted a few times. The rearrangement uses TRBV15 and TRBJ1-1; D unclear. Trimming stripped 8 bases from V and 1 base from J, with 11 bases between. Looked up from germline, CDR1 is LNHNV and CDR2 is YYDKDF (reference sequence). This CDR3 contains 13 residues. The DNA of the CDR3 is TGTGCCACCGGCCTCGCGGCGAACACTGAAGCTTTCTTT. This encodes CATGLAANTEAFF. The complete variable domain, with remaining parts taken from reference TRBV15 and TRBJ1-1, reads DAMVIQNPRYQVTQFGKPVTLSCSQTLNHNVMYWYQQKSSQAPKLLFHYYDKDFNNEADTPDNFQSRRPNTSFCFLDIRSPGLGDTAMYLCATGLAANTEAFFGQGTRLTVV.

Only a few counts were recorded for this clonotype. The chain couples TRBV11-2 to TRBJ2-5, with a possible D match to TRBD2 (5 bases). The CDR3 is made up of 15 amino acids. Deletions cut 5 bases from V and 5 bases from J, with 18 bases between. Looked up from germline, CDR1 is SGHAT and CDR2 is FQNNGV. The CDR3 sequence: CASSARGGERETQYF. CDR3 bases: TGTGCCAGCAGCGCACGAGGAGGTGAGAGGGAGACCCAGTACTTC.

J is TRBJ2-7 and V is TRBV20-1; D might be TRBD1 (6 bases). The length of the CDR3 is 16 residues. Germline CDR1 DFQATT, CDR2 SNEGSKA (reference sequence). Trimming pared 4 bases from V and 0 bases from J, leaving 19 bases between. DNA of the CDR3: TGCAGTGCTACTCCCCGGGACATCCAAAGCTCCTACGAGCAGTACTTC. Its translation is CSATPRDIQSSYEQYF.

The rearrangement joins TRBV5-1 to TRBJ2-2, with D possibly matching TRBD2 (6 bases). CDR3 length: 15 residues. Germline V gene lookup returns CDR1 SGHRS and CDR2 YFSETQ. V shed 5 bases and J shed 5 bases, with 16 bases lying between them. CDR3 region: CASRPTGTETGELFF. In DNA, the CDR3 is TGCGCCAGCAGACCAACCGGGACTGAGACCGGGGAGCTGTTTTTT.

J is TRBJ2-5 and V is TRBV5-4, with 9 bases identical to TRBD2. The CDR3 length is 15 residues. In germline, CDR1 is SGHNT, CDR2 YYREEE (reference sequence). After removal of 4 bases from V and 2 bases from J, the junction contained 6 bases not matched to a gene. CDR3 in amino acids: CASSAQRGDQETQYF. CDR3 coding DNA: TGTGCCAGCAGCGCCCAGCGGGGGGATCAAGAGACCCAGTACTTC.

The chain recombines TRBV6-2 or TRBV6-3 with TRBJ2-7; D remains unclear. This CDR3 has 11 residues. V lost 5 bases, J lost 2 bases, and 4 bases lay in between. CDR1 MNHEY and CDR2 SVGEGT come from the germline V gene. This CDR3 is CASSPAYEQYF. DNA of the CDR3: TGTGCCAGCAGTCCCGCCTACGAGCAGTACTTC.

The V and J genes are TRBV5-6 and TRBJ1-6, with unresolved D. From germline, CDR1 is SGHDT and CDR2 YYEEEE. This CDR3 is built from 18 residues. V gave up 1 base and J gave up 5 bases, with 19 bases separating them. The CDR3 bases are TGTGCCAGCAGCTTGCGTTCCGGAAGAGGGAGGAATAATTCACCCCTCCACTTT. Its protein is CASSLRSGRGRNNSPLHF.

The table lists this clonotype with a few counts. The chain recombines TRBV7-6 with TRBJ2-7; TRBD1 aligns across 12 bases. The CDR3 is 16 amino acids. After removal of 4 bases from V and 6 bases from J, the junction contained 10 bases not matched to a gene. CDR1 SGHVS and CDR2 FNYEAQ come from the germline V gene. CDR3 nucleotide sequence: TGTGCCAGCAGCTCAAATCCGGGACAGGGGGCGCGCGAGCAGTACTTC. Translated, it gives CASSSNPGQGAREQYF. The complete variable domain, with remaining parts taken from reference TRBV7-6 and TRBJ2-7, reads GAGVSQSPRYKVTKRGQDVALRCDPISGHVSLYWYRQALGQGPEFLTYFNYEAQQDKSGLPNDRFSAERPEGSISTLTIQRTEQRDSAMYRCASSSNPGQGAREQYFGPGTRLTVT.

The gene calls are TRBV5-6 and TRBJ1-2; D ambiguous. Germline V gene data show CDR1 as SGHDT and CDR2 as YYEEEE. CDR3 length: 14 residues. Trimming shortened V by 0 bases and J by 8 bases, and 14 bases separated the two germline ends. DNA for the CDR3: TGTGCCAGCAGCTTGGACCAGCTCCCCCTCGGCTACACCTTC. Translation: CASSLDQLPLGYTF.

The chain couples TRBV11-3 to TRBJ1-5; D is unresolved. CDR1 and CDR2 (germline): SGHNT, YENEEA. Trimming stripped 3 bases from V and 0 bases from J, with 24 bases between. This CDR3 is built from 20 residues. The CDR3 nucleotides are TGTGCCAGCAGCTTCGGGAGGTCCCCACCGAGAAGATATAGCAATCAGCCCCAGCATTTT. Residues: CASSFGRSPPRRYSNQPQHF.

V gene TRBV6-1 combines with J gene TRBJ2-7, with D perhaps TRBD1 (5 bases). Trimming pared 6 bases from V and 1 base from J, leaving 22 bases between. CDR1 MNHNS and CDR2 SASEGT come from the germline V gene. This CDR3 has 17 amino acids. CDR3 sequence: CASRRPKGAPLSYEQYF. The CDR3 nucleotides read TGTGCCAGCAGAAGGCCGAAAGGGGCCCCTCTTTCCTACGAGCAGTACTTC.

This rearrangement joins TRBV15 to TRBJ2-7, with a possible D match to TRBD2 (5 bases). The germline CDR1 and CDR2 sequences are LNHNV and YYDKDF (reference sequence). This CDR3 region has 14 residues. The V gene lost 3 bases and the J gene lost 0 bases, with 9 bases spanning the gap. CDR3 protein: CATSRRASSYEQYF. DNA of the CDR3: TGTGCCACCAGCAGGAGGGCCAGCTCCTACGAGCAGTACTTC.

This clonotype was counted a few times. CDR3 residues: CASSRRVNTEAFF. Here the CDR3 DNA reads TGTGCCAGCAGCCGGCGGGTGAACACTGAAGCTTTCTTT. The V gene is TRBV7-2, the J gene TRBJ1-1; D gene unclear. Germline assignment: CDR1 SGHTA and CDR2 FQGNSA. This CDR3 region has 13 residues. Trimming took off 5 bases at V and 0 bases at J, with 7 bases between the two ends.

This clonotype was counted a few times. The V gene is TRBV7-9, the J gene TRBJ1-1; TRBD1 is a possible D gene (5 bases). Germline CDR1 and CDR2: SEHNR and FQNEAQ (reference sequence). CDR3 length: 13 residues. Trimming removed 1 base from V and 8 bases from J, with 11 bases in between. The DNA for the CDR3 is TGTGCCAGCAGCTTAGGTAAGGGGACCGAAGCTTTCTTT. Translating gives CASSLGKGTEAFF.

The V call is TRBV24-1, the J call TRBJ1-2, with D unclear. The ends were cut back, 5 bases at V and 6 bases at J, with 9 bases in the middle. The CDR3 is 12 amino acids. CDR1 and CDR2 from the germline V gene are KGHDR and SFDVKD. The CDR3 is CATSGRSDGYTF. The CDR3, as DNA: TGTGCCACCAGTGGCCGATCGGATGGCTACACCTTC.

This clonotype has a handful of counts. The rearrangement uses TRBV6-2 or TRBV6-3 and TRBJ1-1, with 8 positions matching TRBD1. Germline V gives CDR1 MNHEY, CDR2 SVGEGT. The V gene end was trimmed by 2 bases and the J gene end by 4 bases; junction bases not matched to a gene: 3. This CDR3 has 14 residues. In DNA, the CDR3 is TGTGCCAGCAGTTACCTGGGACAGGCCACTGAAGCTTTCTTT. Protein sequence: CASSYLGQATEAFF.

This rearrangement joins TRBV7-3 to TRBJ2-2; TRBD1 is a possible D gene (6 bases). The V gene's germline CDR1 is SGHTA and CDR2 FQGTGA. V was shortened by 1 base and J by 4 bases, with 10 bases between the two germline ends. This CDR3 contains 15 residues. In DNA form, the CDR3 reads TGTGCCAGCAGCTTAAGAGGGGGTCGCACCGGGGAGCTGTTTTTT. Translation gives CASSLRGGRTGELFF.

About this clonotype: A read error may produce the germline difference seen at one junction end. The J gene is TRBJ2-6, the V gene TRBV5-4, with D unresolved. The CDR3 runs to 17 residues. CDR1 and CDR2 (germline): SGHNT, YYREEE (reference sequence). The CDR3 DNA sequence: TGTGCCAGCAGCTCCCCGGGTCCCCCCTCTGAGGCCAACGTCCTGACTTTC. It translates to CASSSPGPPSEANVLTF.

The chain combines TRBV5-4 with TRBJ1-1, with TRBD1 identical over 7 bases. Germline V gene data show CDR1 as SGHNT and CDR2 as YYREEE (reference sequence). The length of the CDR3 is 16 residues. V gave up 2 bases and J gave up 2 bases; unmatched junction bases: 9. This CDR3 reads CASSLPPGQRNTEAFF. The CDR3 DNA is TGTGCCAGCAGCTTACCGCCGGGACAGAGAAACACTGAAGCTTTCTTT.

By sample share, this clonotype is medium-sized. The rearrangement uses TRBV11-2 and TRBJ1-1, with no clear D. Germline CDR1 SGHAT, CDR2 FQNNGV. This CDR3 is 14 amino acids long. Trimming left V 3 bases short and J 1 base short, with 9 bases between. This CDR3 reads CASSFGRENTEAFF. The CDR3 DNA reads TGTGCCAGCAGCTTTGGGCGGGAGAACACTGAAGCTTTCTTT.

With respect to this clonotype: It is likely a read error, because the conserved phenylalanine at the end of the CDR3 is missing. The chain has TRBV12-3 or TRBV12-4 and TRBJ1-1; D remains ambiguous. This CDR3 is built from 14 residues. Trimming shortened V by 8 bases and J by 5 bases, and 18 bases separated the two germline ends. In nucleotides, the CDR3 is TGTGCCAGCGGGGAACCGAAACGGGGTACTGAAGCTTTCTTG. Encoded protein: CASGEPKRGTEAFL.